A selection of T cell receptor beta chains follows, all from one sample in a study of CD4 T cells in relation to SARS-CoV-2 and coronaviruses. The data were produced by immunoSEQ multiplex PCR, yet TCRdb's version contains in-frame clones alone and is incomplete. The sample consists of about 54,000 clones, about 91% of them appearing once. Sequenced input: naive CD4+ T cells from PBMCs. All receptors come from an adult with COVID-19. Each CDR3 is given with its conserved first and last residue. D genes are given only for firm matches. For some rows the clone size is stated as once, few or many, or as a class when expanded; others skip it.

>TRBD1|TRBV5-4|TRBJ2-5|.
CASSSAQGGETQYF
TGTGCCAGCAGCTCAGCACAGGGGGGAGAGACCCAGTACTTC
>.|TRBV9|TRBJ2-3|.
CASSAMRDTQYF
TGTGCCAGCAGCGCCATGCGAGATACGCAGTATTTT
>TRBD1|TRBV29-1|TRBJ2-5|.
CSVDPRGSQETQYF
TGCAGCGTTGATCCCAGGGGGTCCCAAGAGACCCAGTACTTC
>.|TRBV18|TRBJ2-1|.
CASSLGAQRYNEQFF
TGTGCCAGCTCACTCGGGGCCCAAAGATACAATGAGCAGTTCTTC
>.|TRBV5-8|TRBJ1-5|.
CASSLTRAVHQPQHF
TGTGCCAGCAGCTTGACCAGGGCCGTGCATCAGCCCCAGCATTTT
>.|TRBV11-2|TRBJ2-3|.
CASSRSGTSTDTQYF
TGTGCCAGCAGCAGAAGCGGAACTAGCACAGATACGCAGTATTTT
>.|TRBV28|TRBJ2-1|.
CASSLFGEQFF
TGTGCCAGCAGTTTATTTGGTGAGCAGTTCTTC
>.|TRBV9|TRBJ2-3|.
CASSVATASTDTQYF
TGTGCCAGCAGCGTAGCTACAGCGAGCACAGATACGCAGTATTTT
>.|TRBV5-6|TRBJ1-3|.
CASSMDVGSGNTIYF
TGTGCCAGCAGCATGGACGTTGGCTCTGGAAACACCATATATTTT
>TRBD1|TRBV3-1/TRBV3-2|TRBJ1-1|.
CASSHLRDRGRFAEAFF
TGTGCCAGCAGCCACCTACGGGACAGGGGGCGCTTCGCTGAAGCTTTCTTT
>.|TRBV6-5|TRBJ2-5|.
CASSYAAWEDQETQYF
TGTGCCAGCAGTTACGCTGCCTGGGAGGACCAAGAGACCCAGTACTTC
>.|TRBV6-5|TRBJ1-3|.
CASTPTAGRNTIYF
TGTGCCAGCACCCCAACGGCCGGGAGAAACACCATATATTTT
>TRBD2|TRBV27|TRBJ2-7|.
CASSLIDGSGNEQYF
TGTGCCAGCAGTTTAATCGACGGGAGCGGGAACGAGCAGTACTTC
>TRBD2|TRBV9|TRBJ2-3|once
CASSVDSGAHTDTQYF
TGTGCCAGCAGCGTGGATAGCGGGGCCCACACAGATACGCAGTATTTT
>TRBD1|TRBV19|TRBJ2-1|.
CASSSGTAGSEQFF
TGTGCCAGTAGTTCCGGGACAGCCGGTAGTGAGCAGTTCTTC
>.|TRBV4-3|TRBJ1-4|.
CASSQEGAGAKKLFF
TGCGCCAGCAGCCAAGAGGGGGCTGGGGCCAAAAAACTGTTTTTT
>TRBD1|TRBV4-1|TRBJ2-2|.
CASSPSRGTGSIRTGELFF
TGCGCCAGCAGCCCCTCCCGGGGGACAGGGTCGATTAGGACCGGGGAGCTGTTTTTT
>TRBD2|TRBV9|TRBJ2-3|.
CASSVVTSGIDTQYF
TGTGCCAGCAGCGTAGTAACTAGCGGGATAGATACGCAGTATTTT
>.|TRBV29-1|TRBJ2-7|.
CSVVGLLGGEQYF
TGCAGCGTTGTCGGTCTGCTGGGAGGCGAGCAGTACTTC
>.|TRBV10-3|TRBJ2-7|.
CATRTAYEQYF
TGTGCCACCCGGACAGCTTACGAGCAGTACTTC
>TRBD1|TRBV6-2/TRBV6-3|TRBJ1-5|.
CASSRGTGSTGNQPQHF
TGTGCCAGCAGCCGAGGGACAGGTTCAACCGGCAATCAGCCCCAGCATTTT
>.|TRBV2|TRBJ2-7|.
CASSEGEQYF
TGTGCCAGCAGTGAGGGAGAGCAGTACTTC
>.|TRBV5-6|TRBJ2-5|.
CASSLELILETQYF
TGTGCCAGCAGCTTGGAGCTTATTCTAGAGACCCAGTACTTC
>TRBD1|TRBV24-1|TRBJ2-3|.
CATSALGQGTDTQYF
TGTGCCACTTCTGCTTTGGGACAGGGAACAGATACGCAGTATTTT
>TRBD2|TRBV5-1|TRBJ2-3|.
CASSLALAGATDTQYF
TGCGCCAGCAGCTTGGCCTTAGCGGGGGCCACAGATACGCAGTATTTT
>.|TRBV2|TRBJ1-1|.
CASSFFSGRDTEAFF
TGTGCCAGCAGTTTTTTTAGCGGAAGGGACACTGAAGCTTTCTTT
>TRBD2|TRBV3-1/TRBV3-2|TRBJ2-1|.
CASSQDWGLAGTNEQFF
TGTGCCAGCAGCCAAGATTGGGGACTAGCGGGGACCAATGAGCAGTTCTTC
>.|TRBV7-2|TRBJ1-4|.
CASSLRVTHEKLFF
TGTGCCAGCAGCTTACGGGTTACACATGAAAAACTGTTTTTT
>TRBD2|TRBV7-8|TRBJ2-7|.
CASSLAQGASGRATYEQYF
TGTGCCAGCAGCTTAGCGCAGGGAGCTAGCGGGAGGGCGACCTACGAGCAGTACTTC
>.|TRBV19|TRBJ1-1|few
CASSIQGNTEAFF
TGTGCCAGTAGTATTCAGGGAAACACTGAAGCTTTCTTT
>TRBD1|TRBV27|TRBJ2-7|.
CASRQPGQASYEQYF
TGTGCCAGCAGACAACCGGGACAGGCCTCCTACGAGCAGTACTTC
>TRBD1|TRBV7-2|TRBJ1-6|.
CASSLEGDRGRVINSPLHF
TGTGCCAGCAGCTTAGAAGGAGACAGGGGACGTGTGATAAATTCACCCCTCCACTTT
>.|TRBV5-8|TRBJ2-1|.
CASSPGTRQDNEQFF
TGTGCCAGCAGCCCCGGGACTCGGCAAGACAATGAGCAGTTCTTC
>TRBD2|TRBV20-1|TRBJ2-5|once
CSDREGETQYF
TGCAGTGATCGGGAGGGAGAGACCCAGTACTTC
>.|TRBV6-2/TRBV6-3|TRBJ2-7|.
CASSHRTVGQYF
TGTGCCAGCAGCCACCGGACAGTAGGGCAGTACTTC
>TRBD1|TRBV28|TRBJ1-4|.
CASSKVTGGGNEKLFF
TGTGCCAGCAGTAAAGTAACAGGGGGCGGAAATGAAAAACTGTTTTTT
>.|TRBV15|TRBJ2-7|.
CATSRRFSYEQYF
TGTGCCACCAGCCGTAGGTTTTCCTACGAGCAGTACTTC
>.|TRBV4-2|TRBJ2-1|.
CASSQGSVRDGFDEQFF
TGTGCCAGCAGCCAAGGGAGCGTCCGGGACGGATTCGATGAGCAGTTCTTC
>.|TRBV7-3|TRBJ1-6|few
CASSLISGSYNSPLHF
TGTGCCAGCAGCTTAATTTCTGGCTCCTATAATTCACCCCTCCACTTT
>.|TRBV28|TRBJ2-7|.
CASSSPSRREEQYF
TGTGCCAGCAGTTCCCCGTCGAGGCGGGAAGAGCAGTACTTC
>.|TRBV3-1/TRBV3-2|TRBJ2-7|.
CASSLYARVEQYF
TGTGCCAGCAGCCTCTACGCCAGGGTCGAGCAGTACTTC
>.|TRBV6-5|TRBJ1-4|once
CASSSGATNEKLFF
TGTGCCAGCAGTTCGGGGGCAACTAATGAAAAACTGTTTTTT
>TRBD1|TRBV19|TRBJ1-2|.
CASSTGGAGYGYTF
TGTGCCAGTAGTACAGGGGGCGCGGGCTATGGCTACACCTTC
>TRBD1|TRBV7-8|TRBJ1-2|.
CASSWTGGGYGYTF
TGTGCCAGCAGCTGGACAGGGGGCGGCTATGGCTACACCTTC
>.|TRBV5-1|TRBJ1-6|.
CASSFEDTNNSPLHF
TGCGCCAGCAGCTTCGAGGACACGAATAATTCACCCCTCCACTTT
>.|TRBV3-1/TRBV3-2|TRBJ2-1|.
CASSLQQWNEQFF
TGTGCCAGCAGCCTACAACAGTGGAATGAGCAGTTCTTC
>.|TRBV19|TRBJ1-5|.
CASSAEGYSNQPQHF
TGTGCCAGTAGTGCGGAGGGGTATAGCAATCAGCCCCAGCATTTT
>.|TRBV5-1|TRBJ2-7|.
CASSLRGMYEQYF
TGCGCCAGCAGCTTGAGGGGGATGTACGAGCAGTACTTC